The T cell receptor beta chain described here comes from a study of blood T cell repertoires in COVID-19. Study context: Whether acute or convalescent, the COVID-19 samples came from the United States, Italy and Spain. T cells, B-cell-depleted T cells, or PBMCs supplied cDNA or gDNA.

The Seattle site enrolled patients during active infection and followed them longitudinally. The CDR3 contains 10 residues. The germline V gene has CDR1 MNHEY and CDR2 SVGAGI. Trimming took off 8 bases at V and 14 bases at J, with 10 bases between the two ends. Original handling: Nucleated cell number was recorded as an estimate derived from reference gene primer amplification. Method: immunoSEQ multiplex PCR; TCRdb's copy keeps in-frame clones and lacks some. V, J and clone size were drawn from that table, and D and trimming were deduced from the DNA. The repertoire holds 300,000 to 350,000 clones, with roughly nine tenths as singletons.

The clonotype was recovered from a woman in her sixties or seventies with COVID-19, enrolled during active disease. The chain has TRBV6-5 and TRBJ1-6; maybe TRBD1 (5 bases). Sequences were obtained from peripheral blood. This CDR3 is CASGAGTLHF. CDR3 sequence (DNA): TGTGCCAGCGGCGCAGGGACCCTCCACTTT.